This T cell receptor (beta chain) emerged from a study of blood T cell repertoires in COVID-19. Trimming took off 0 bases at V and 6 bases at J, with 8 bases between the two ends. This CDR3 contains 13 residues. CDR1 is MNHEY, CDR2 SVGAGI, per germline. This clone was seen only once. Clones were read by immunoSEQ multiplex PCR, and TCRdb kept only the in-frame ones, dropping some. The top ten hold 6.3% of the sample, which has 65,000 to 90,000 clones, approximately 86% seen once. The V call is TRBV6-5, the J call TRBJ1-2, with D uncertain. What was sequenced was peripheral blood. The receptor's source is an elderly man with COVID-19, enrolled during active disease. CDR3: CASSYSYQNGYTF. CDR3 bases: TGTGCCAGCAGTTACTCGTACCAGAATGGCTACACCTTC.